The entry that follows covers one TCR beta chain sequence. Some clones are missing from TCRdb's copy, which holds only in-frame ones; the method was immunoSEQ multiplex PCR. The top ten hold 6% to 7% of the sample, which has roughly 250,000 clones, just under 85% seen once. CDR1 and CDR2 from the germline V gene are SNHLY and FYNNEI. This CDR3 contains 15 residues. V shed 6 bases and J shed 5 bases, with 19 bases lying between them. This sample stems from a study of blood T cell repertoires in COVID-19. The TCR was taken from a woman in her sixties or seventies with active or convalescent COVID-19. This chain links TRBV2 with TRBJ1-1; D possibly corresponds to TRBD1 (5 bases). The sequenced sample consisted of peripheral blood. Here the CDR3 DNA reads TGTGCCAGCAGGGTAGACAGAGGCCGGCTGACTGAAGCTTTCTTT. Amino acids: CASRVDRGRLTEAFF. Full variable domain (missing parts from reference TRBV2 and TRBJ1-1): EPEVTQTPSHQVTQMGQEVILRCVPISNHLYFYWYRQILGQKVEFLVSFYNNEISEKSEIFDDQFSVERPDGSNFTLKIRSTKLEDSAMYFCASRVDRGRLTEAFFGQGTRLTVV.